This T cell receptor (beta chain) was found in a study of early T cells in non-severe SARS-CoV-2 infection. Study background: Sequencing of unsorted whole blood was done on bulk RNA, leaving chains unpaired.

Study-wide results and caveats: Private and CD4 specificities were missed by VDJdb matching, skewed to anti-spike CD8.

Individual cDNA molecules received unique molecular identifiers during library preparation. TCRdb re-called the 5' RACE reads with MiXCR, one entry per CDR3 protein. Of about 77,000 distinct CDR3 sequences in the sample, about 16% were seen once. Trimming took 4 bases from V and 7 from J, leaving 11 bases between them. The CDR3 covers 14 residues. CDR1 and CDR2 from the germline V gene are WNHNN and SYGVQD (reference sequence). This clonotype showed up just a few times. Its cognate antigen is unknown. V is TRBV10-1 and J is TRBJ1-6, with D hard to call. Input material: whole blood. The receptor was isolated from an adult who was a healthcare worker with PCR-confirmed SARS-CoV-2 infection or an uninfected control (not recorded which). The CDR3 sequence is CASSGGQRNSPLHF. Here the CDR3 DNA reads TGCGCCAGCAGTGGAGGTCAGAGAAATTCACCCCTCCACTTT.